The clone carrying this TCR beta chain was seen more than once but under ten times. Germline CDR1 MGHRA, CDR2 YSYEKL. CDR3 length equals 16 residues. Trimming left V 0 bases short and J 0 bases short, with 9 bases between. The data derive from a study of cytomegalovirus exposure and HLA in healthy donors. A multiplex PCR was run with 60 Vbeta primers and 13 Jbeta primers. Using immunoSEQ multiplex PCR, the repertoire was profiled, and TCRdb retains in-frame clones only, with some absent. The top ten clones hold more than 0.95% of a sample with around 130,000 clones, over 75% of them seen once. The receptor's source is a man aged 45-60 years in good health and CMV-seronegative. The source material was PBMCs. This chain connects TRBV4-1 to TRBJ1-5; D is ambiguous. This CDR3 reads CASSQEVTDSNQPQHF. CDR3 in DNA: TGCGCCAGCAGCCAAGAAGTCACAGATAGCAATCAGCCCCAGCATTTT.